One and the same sample provided the 32 T cell receptor beta chains below, sequenced in a study of blood T cell repertoires in COVID-19 (TCRdb year 2020). Libraries were prepared through the immunoSEQ multiplex PCR assay. Not all clones reach the TCRdb copy of this immuneACCESS table, which keeps in-frame sequences only. Checked studies attribute under half of the gap to unresolved V genes and leave the rest unexplained. In all, the sample holds about 380,000 clones, and less than 85% of those were seen once. About 3.6% of the sample is taken by the ten largest. The sequenced sample was peripheral blood. The receptors were sampled from a young woman with acute or convalescent COVID-19.

This clone was detected once. The rearrangement joins TRBV12-5 to TRBJ1-1; TRBD1 matches at 7 bases. From germline, CDR1 is LGHNT and CDR2 FRNRAP. This CDR3 has 13 residues. With 6 bases clipped from V and 7 bases from J, the junction kept 8 bases outside the gene matches. CDR3 nucleotides: TGTGCTAGTGGCTCCGGGACAGCCAATGAAGCTTTCTTT. Translating gives CASGSGTANEAFF.

The V and J genes are TRBV4-2 and TRBJ2-5, with D unclear. The CDR3 length is 14 residues. V lost 0 bases and J 2 bases, leaving 7 bases between the germline ends. Germline CDR1 LGHNA, CDR2 YNFKEQ. In DNA form, the CDR3 reads TGTGCCAGCAGCCAAGACACAGAGCAAGAGACCCAGTACTTC. It codes for CASSQDTEQETQYF.

The rearrangement uses TRBV9 and TRBJ2-3, with 8 bases fitting TRBD2. The CDR3 is made up of 16 amino acids. V was pared by 0 bases and J by 2 bases, with 5 bases of the junction left unmatched. Germline V gene sequence: CDR1 SGDLS, CDR2 YYNGEE. CDR3 loop: CASSVVDGGATDTQYF. The CDR3 DNA follows: TGTGCCAGCAGCGTAGTAGACGGGGGGGCCACAGATACGCAGTATTTT.

CDR3 residues: CSVEDQSPWGGVLDTQYF. As DNA, the CDR3 is TGCAGCGTTGAAGATCAATCCCCCTGGGGGGGTGTGTTAGATACGCAGTATTTT. The chain carries TRBV29-1 and TRBJ2-3, with 7 positions matching TRBD2. This CDR3 region has 18 residues. Germline V gene data show CDR1 as SQVTM and CDR2 as ANQGSEA. Losses at the gene ends were 0 bases for V and 5 bases for J; bases not matched to a gene: 17.

This chain links TRBV28 with TRBJ2-5; possible D gene TRBD1, 6 bases. The V end lost 9 bases, the J end lost 6 bases, and 20 bases lay between the germline ends. CDR1 is MDHEN and CDR2 is SYDVKM in the germline V gene. This CDR3 has 14 residues. CDR3 DNA sequence: TGTGCCAGTCTGATGGCAGGGGATGTAAAGACCCAGTACTTC. Amino acids: CASLMAGDVKTQYF.

J is TRBJ2-2 and V is TRBV5-4, with D perhaps TRBD2 (6 bases). Germline V CDR1 and CDR2: SGHNT, YYREEE (reference sequence). There are 12 residues in the CDR3. Trimming pared 5 bases from V and 5 bases from J, leaving 7 bases between. The CDR3 loop reads CASSRGTGELFF. For the CDR3, the DNA is TGTGCCAGCAGTCGGGGGACCGGGGAGCTGTTTTTT.

The chain couples TRBV19 to TRBJ2-1; 9 nucleotides line up with TRBD1. V was pared by 5 bases and J by 2 bases, with 4 bases of the junction left unmatched. The CDR3 is 15 residues long. From germline, CDR1 is LNHDA and CDR2 SQIVND (reference sequence). The CDR3 bases are TGTGCCAGTAGTCACACAGGGGGCCCCTACAATGAGCAGTTCTTC. It specifies CASSHTGGPYNEQFF.

This rearrangement joins TRBV30 to TRBJ2-5; no firm D call. Germline lookup yields CDR1 GTSNPN and CDR2 SVGIG (reference sequence). The V and J ends lost 5 bases and 1 base respectively, with 11 bases between them. The CDR3 has 13 amino acids. The CDR3 spells CAWGRSVQETQYF. The CDR3 coding sequence is TGTGCCTGGGGACGGAGCGTCCAAGAGACCCAGTACTTC.

The chain uses TRBV4-2 and TRBJ2-7, with 11 bases that match TRBD1. V shed 4 bases, J shed 6 bases, and the junction held 14 bases outside the gene matches. The CDR3 consists of 17 residues. Germline lookup yields CDR1 LGHNA and CDR2 YNFKEQ. The CDR3 reads CASSPGNGQGATPEQYF. In DNA form, the CDR3 reads TGTGCCAGCAGCCCTGGAAACGGACAGGGGGCGACCCCCGAGCAGTACTTC.

The chain carries TRBV9 and TRBJ2-7, with D tentatively TRBD1 (6 bases). Germline loops: CDR1 SGDLS, CDR2 YYNGEE. The V end lost 1 base, the J end lost 1 base, and 15 bases lay between the germline ends. CDR3 length: 16 residues. DNA of the CDR3: TGTGCCAGCAGCGTATTCCTCGACAGGACATCCTACGAGCAGTACTTC. Translated: CASSVFLDRTSYEQYF. Looking up the rest from reference TRBV9 and TRBJ2-7 gives the full variable domain: DSGVTQTPKHLITATGQRVTLRCSPRSGDLSVYWYQQSLDQGLQFLIQYYNGEERAKGNILERFSAQQFPDLHSELNLSSLELGDSALYFCASSVFLDRTSYEQYFGPGTRLTVT.

This chain uses TRBV19 with TRBJ2-7; the match to TRBD1 covers 8 bases. Germline loops: CDR1 LNHDA, CDR2 SQIVND (reference sequence). This CDR3 has 16 amino acids. J gave up 0 bases and V 5 bases, and 9 bases lay outside the gene matches. The CDR3 region is CASSPGQGAFSYEQYF. The CDR3 nucleotides read TGTGCCAGTAGTCCAGGACAGGGCGCCTTCTCCTACGAGCAGTACTTC.

This rearrangement joins TRBV6-5 to TRBJ2-3, with 10 bases lining up with TRBD2. Looked up from germline, CDR1 is MNHEY and CDR2 is SVGAGI. The CDR3 is 15 residues long. The V segment lost 6 bases and the J segment 4 bases; nucleotides outside the gene matches: 7. Written as DNA, the CDR3 is TGTGCCAGCAGCCGAGCGGGGGGGCTGTCAGATACGCAGTATTTT. It specifies CASSRAGGLSDTQYF.

The V call is TRBV11-2, the J call TRBJ2-2; D is perhaps TRBD1 (5 bases). The CDR3 extends over 14 amino acids. V dropped 2 bases and J dropped 6 bases, with 10 bases sitting between them. Germline assignment: CDR1 SGHAT and CDR2 FQNNGV. CDR3 region: CASSLRQWAGELFF. The CDR3 region has the DNA TGTGCCAGCAGCTTAAGACAGTGGGCCGGGGAGCTGTTTTTT.

The rearrangement joins TRBV7-9 to TRBJ2-5; the D is unclear. Germline V gives CDR1 SEHNR, CDR2 FQNEAQ (reference sequence). CDR3 length: 15 amino acids. Trimming left V 5 bases short and J 5 bases short, with 18 bases between. The CDR3 here is CASSLGSLVEETQYF. In nucleotides, the CDR3 is TGTGCCAGCAGCCTAGGGTCTTTAGTCGAGGAGACCCAGTACTTC.

The rearrangement links TRBV5-1 to TRBJ1-2; D is unclear. CDR1 and CDR2 from the germline V gene are SGHRS and YFSETQ. Trimming shortened V by 2 bases and J by 6 bases, and 17 bases separated the two germline ends. This CDR3 spans 15 amino acids. The DNA for the CDR3 is TGCGCCAGCAGCTTTGCGAGGGAGCGGGAGGATGGCTACACCTTC. Its protein product is CASSFAREREDGYTF.

V is TRBV3-1 (or the pseudogene TRBV3-2) and J is TRBJ2-7; D uncertain. The CDR3 is 14 amino acids. The germline V and J ends were trimmed by 2 bases and 6 bases, with 14 bases remaining between them. The germline CDR1 and CDR2 sequences are LGHDT and YNNKEL (reference sequence). CDR3 nucleotide sequence: TGTGCCAGCAGCCAATTAACGTTCAGGCTCGAGCAGTACTTC. Translation gives CASSQLTFRLEQYF.

There are a few counts of this clone. V is TRBV12-3 or TRBV12-4 and J is TRBJ1-1, with D uncertain. This CDR3 spans 13 amino acids. Trimming cost V 10 bases and J 1 base, with 13 bases left between them. The CDR3 DNA follows: TGTGCCAAAATGGGCAGTCGGAACACTGAAGCTTTCTTT. Protein: CAKMGSRNTEAFF.

The chain couples TRBV4-1 to TRBJ1-2, with 8 positions matching TRBD1. V lost 4 bases and J lost 3; bases outside the gene matches: 19. The CDR3 is made up of 19 amino acids. CDR1 MGHRA and CDR2 YSYEKL come from the germline V gene. The chain's CDR3 is CASSPPYGQGVFLYYGYTF. The DNA for the CDR3 is TGCGCCAGCAGCCCCCCTTACGGACAGGGAGTGTTTCTATACTATGGCTACACCTTC.

This clone was detected once. This chain's CDR3 is CASSLAGTGEDSPLHF. The CDR3 DNA reads TGTGCCAGCAGCCTCGCCGGGACAGGGGAAGACTCACCCCTCCACTTT. The chain has TRBV9 and TRBJ1-6, with 10 bases fitting TRBD1. Germline CDR1 reads SGDLS; CDR2 reads YYNGEE. The CDR3 spans 16 residues. J was trimmed by 10 bases and V by 4 bases; bases with no gene match: 11.

V and J are TRBV30 and TRBJ2-3, with 9 bases that match TRBD2. CDR3 length: 17 amino acids. V lost 4 bases and J lost 5; bases outside the gene matches: 16. Germline CDR1 is GTSNPN and CDR2 is SVGIG (reference sequence). The CDR3 region has the DNA TGTGCCTGGATAAAGCGGGGGGTCGCCGATTTACTAGATACGCAGTATTTT. Protein product: CAWIKRGVADLLDTQYF.

This clone was recorded once. The chain couples TRBV29-1 to TRBJ2-2; D is perhaps TRBD1 (6 bases). In germline, CDR1 is SQVTM, CDR2 ANQGSEA. The CDR3 totals 14 residues. V dropped 6 bases and J dropped 5 bases, with 16 bases sitting between them. The DNA for the CDR3 is TGCAGCGTCCGAGACCCTACAGGGACCGGGGAGCTGTTTTTT. Protein: CSVRDPTGTGELFF.

The rearrangement uses TRBV9 and TRBJ2-6; D possibly corresponds to TRBD2 (5 bases). The CDR3 extends over 15 amino acids. The V gene's germline CDR1 is SGDLS and CDR2 YYNGEE. V was clipped by 8 bases and J by 0 bases, with 12 bases between them. CDR3 coding DNA: TGTGCCAGTCAGCGGTCTCCCTCTGGGGCCAACGTCCTGACTTTC. Translation: CASQRSPSGANVLTF.

The J gene is TRBJ1-1, the V gene TRBV6-5, with D perhaps matching TRBD1 (5 bases). This CDR3 region has 14 residues. Germline V gene data show CDR1 as MNHEY and CDR2 as SVGAGI. Trimming pared 6 bases from V and 1 base from J, leaving 12 bases between. This CDR3 is CASRDTTGNTEAFF. The CDR3 DNA is TGTGCCAGCAGAGATACTACAGGGAACACTGAAGCTTTCTTT.

The gene calls are TRBV2 and TRBJ1-5; D unresolved. The CDR3 is 14 residues long. From germline, CDR1 is SNHLY and CDR2 FYNNEI. Trimming left V 3 bases short and J 0 bases short, with 6 bases between. CDR3 nucleotide sequence: TGTGCCAGCAGTGACACAAATAGCAATCAGCCCCAGCATTTT. This codes for CASSDTNSNQPQHF.

The genes are TRBV2 and TRBJ2-2; D perhaps matches TRBD2 (5 bases). The V gene lost 6 bases and the J gene lost 4 bases, with 9 bases spanning the gap. The CDR3 length is 13 residues. The germline V gene has CDR1 SNHLY and CDR2 FYNNEI. CDR3 bases: TGTGCCAGCAGGCGGACTCTCACCGGGGAGCTGTTTTTT. Encoded protein: CASRRTLTGELFF.

This CDR3 reads CASSPSLPTEAQYF. DNA of the CDR3: TGTGCCAGCAGTCCCTCGCTACCAACCGAGGCCCAGTACTTC. V gene TRBV2 combines with J gene TRBJ2-5; the D is unclear. The V end was cut by 5 bases, the J end by 9 bases, with 19 bases between. CDR3 length equals 14 residues. Germline CDR1 reads SNHLY; CDR2 reads FYNNEI.

This clone was detected a few times. The chain recombines TRBV19 with TRBJ1-5, with D possibly matching TRBD1 (5 bases). The length of the CDR3 is 13 residues. Trimming left V 4 bases short and J 4 bases short, with 8 bases between. The germline gives CDR1 LNHDA, CDR2 SQIVND (reference sequence). The DNA for the CDR3 is TGTGCCAGTAGTACAGGGCCAAATCAGCCCCAGCATTTT. Protein: CASSTGPNQPQHF. Together with reference TRBV19 and TRBJ1-5, the CDR3 gives the full variable domain: DGGITQSPKYLFRKEGQNVTLSCEQNLNHDAMYWYRQDPGQGLRLIYYSQIVNDFQKGDIAEGYSVSREKKESFPLTVTSAQKNPTAFYLCASSTGPNQPQHFGDGTRLSIL.

The rearrangement uses TRBV20-1 and TRBJ2-1, with 9 positions matching TRBD1. After removal of 7 bases from V and 6 bases from J, the junction contained 1 base not matched to a gene. The CDR3 loop spans 11 amino acids. Germline V gene lookup returns CDR1 DFQATT and CDR2 SNEGSKA (reference sequence). The CDR3: CSGDRANEQFF. The DNA for the CDR3 is TGCAGTGGGGACAGGGCCAATGAGCAGTTCTTC.

The chain carries TRBV28 and TRBJ1-3, with D perhaps matching TRBD1 (6 bases). V dropped 11 bases and J dropped 4 bases, with 18 bases sitting between them. The CDR3 length is 14 residues. From germline, CDR1 is MDHEN and CDR2 SYDVKM. The chain's CDR3 is CASKGGGIGNTIYF. The CDR3 coding sequence is TGTGCCTCCAAGGGGGGGGGTATCGGAAACACCATATATTTT.

This chain uses TRBV3-1 (or the pseudogene TRBV3-2) with TRBJ2-1; D unclear. The CDR3 loop spans 12 amino acids. Germline lookup yields CDR1 LGHDT and CDR2 YNNKEL (reference sequence). V was shortened by 4 bases and J by 6 bases, with 7 bases between the two germline ends. The CDR3 nucleotides are TGTGCCAGCAGCCGGGCCTCCAATGAGCAGTTCTTC. This encodes CASSRASNEQFF.

The rearrangement uses TRBV5-1 and TRBJ1-2; 7 positions agree with TRBD1. The CDR3 runs to 15 residues. Losses at the gene ends were 4 bases for V and 6 bases for J; bases not matched to a gene: 12. Germline V CDR1 and CDR2: SGHRS, YFSETQ. This chain's CDR3 is CASSLTGLVRNGYTF. The CDR3 DNA follows: TGCGCCAGCAGCCTGACAGGGCTCGTTCGGAATGGCTACACCTTC.

The gene calls are TRBV5-8 and TRBJ2-7; 9 bases are a match to TRBD2. The CDR3 spans 14 residues. Germline V gives CDR1 SGHTS, CDR2 YDEGEE. After removal of 4 bases from V and 5 bases from J, the junction contained 7 bases not matched to a gene. The CDR3 region is CASSQAGGSHEQYF. The CDR3 nucleotides read TGTGCCAGCAGCCAAGCGGGAGGATCGCACGAGCAGTACTTC.